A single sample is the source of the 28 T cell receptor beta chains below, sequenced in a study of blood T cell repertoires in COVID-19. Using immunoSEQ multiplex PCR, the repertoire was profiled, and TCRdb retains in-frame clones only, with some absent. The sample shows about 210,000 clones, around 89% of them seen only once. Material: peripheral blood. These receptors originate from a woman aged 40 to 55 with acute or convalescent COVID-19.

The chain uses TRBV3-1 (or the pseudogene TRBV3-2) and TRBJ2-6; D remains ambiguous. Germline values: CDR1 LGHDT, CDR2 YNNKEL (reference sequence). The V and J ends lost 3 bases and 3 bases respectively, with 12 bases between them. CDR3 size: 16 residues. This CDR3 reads CASSHRYTGGANVLTF. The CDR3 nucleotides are TGTGCCAGCAGCCACCGATATACGGGTGGGGCCAACGTCCTGACTTTC.

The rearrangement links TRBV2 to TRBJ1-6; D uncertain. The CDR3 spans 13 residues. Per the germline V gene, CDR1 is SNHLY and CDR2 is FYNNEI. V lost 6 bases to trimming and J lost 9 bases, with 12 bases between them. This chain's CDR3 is CASREDPGSPLHF. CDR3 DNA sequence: TGTGCCAGCAGGGAGGATCCCGGTTCACCCCTCCACTTT.

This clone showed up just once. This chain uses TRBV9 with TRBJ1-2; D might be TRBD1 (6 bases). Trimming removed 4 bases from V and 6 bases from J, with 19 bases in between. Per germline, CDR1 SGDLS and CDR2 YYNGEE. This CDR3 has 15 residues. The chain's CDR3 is CASSPPPGDYHGYTF. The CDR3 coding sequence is TGTGCCAGCAGCCCACCCCCAGGGGACTACCATGGCTACACCTTC.

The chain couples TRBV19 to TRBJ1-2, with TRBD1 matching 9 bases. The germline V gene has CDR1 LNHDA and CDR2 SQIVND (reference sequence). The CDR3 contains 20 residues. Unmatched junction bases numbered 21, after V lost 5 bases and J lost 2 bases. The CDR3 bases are TGTGCCAGTAGTGTGAGGCAAATAAGGTTCCGGGACAGGGAAAACTATGGCTACACCTTC. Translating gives CASSVRQIRFRDRENYGYTF.

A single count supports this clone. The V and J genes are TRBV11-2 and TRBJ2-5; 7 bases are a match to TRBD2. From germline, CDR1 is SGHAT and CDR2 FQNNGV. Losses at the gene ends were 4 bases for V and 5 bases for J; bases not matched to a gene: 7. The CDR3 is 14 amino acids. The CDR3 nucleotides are TGTGCCAGCAGCTCCACGGGGGGAGGGGAGACCCAGTACTTC. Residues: CASSSTGGGETQYF.

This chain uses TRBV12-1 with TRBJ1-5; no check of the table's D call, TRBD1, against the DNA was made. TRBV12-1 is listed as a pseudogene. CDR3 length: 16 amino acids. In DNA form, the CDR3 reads TGTGCCAGCAGCTTTGGGTGGGGCAGGGGTTGTCAGCCCCAGCATTTT. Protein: CASSFGWGRGCQPQHF.

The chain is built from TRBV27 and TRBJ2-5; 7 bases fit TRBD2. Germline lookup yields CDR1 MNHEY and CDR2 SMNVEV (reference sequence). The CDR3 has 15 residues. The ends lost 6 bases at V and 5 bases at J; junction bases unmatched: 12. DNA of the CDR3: TGTGCCAGCAGCCTGAGTTGGGGGGGGAGGGAGACCCAGTACTTC. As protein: CASSLSWGGRETQYF.

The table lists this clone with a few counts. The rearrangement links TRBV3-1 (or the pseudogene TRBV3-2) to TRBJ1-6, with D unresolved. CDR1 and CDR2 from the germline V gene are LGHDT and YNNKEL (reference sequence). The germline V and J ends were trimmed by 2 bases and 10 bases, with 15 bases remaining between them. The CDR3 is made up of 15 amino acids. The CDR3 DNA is TGTGCCAGCAGCCAATATGGAGGGAGAGGATCACCCCTCCACTTT. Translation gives CASSQYGGRGSPLHF.

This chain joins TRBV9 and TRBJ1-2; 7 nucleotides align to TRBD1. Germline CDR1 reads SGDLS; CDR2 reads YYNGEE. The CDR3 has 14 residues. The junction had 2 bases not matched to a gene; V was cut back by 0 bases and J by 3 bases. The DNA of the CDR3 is TGTGCCAGCAGCGTAGCTGACAGGGACTATGGCTACACCTTC. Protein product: CASSVADRDYGYTF.

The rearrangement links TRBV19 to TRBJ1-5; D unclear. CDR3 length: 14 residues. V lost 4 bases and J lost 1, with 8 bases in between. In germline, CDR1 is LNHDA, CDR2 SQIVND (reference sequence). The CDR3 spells CASSRGQSNQPQHF. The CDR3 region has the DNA TGTGCCAGTAGTAGAGGCCAGAGCAATCAGCCCCAGCATTTT.

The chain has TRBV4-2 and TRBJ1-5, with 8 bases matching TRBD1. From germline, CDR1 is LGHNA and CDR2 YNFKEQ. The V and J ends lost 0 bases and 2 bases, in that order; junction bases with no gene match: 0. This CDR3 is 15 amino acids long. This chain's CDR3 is CASSQETGGNQPQHF. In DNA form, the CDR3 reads TGTGCCAGCAGCCAAGAGACAGGGGGCAATCAGCCCCAGCATTTT.

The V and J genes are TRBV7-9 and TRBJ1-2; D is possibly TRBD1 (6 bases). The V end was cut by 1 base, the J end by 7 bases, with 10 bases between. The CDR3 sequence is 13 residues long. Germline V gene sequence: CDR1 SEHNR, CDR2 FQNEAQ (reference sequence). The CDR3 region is CASSLGTAVGYTF. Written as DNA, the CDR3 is TGTGCCAGCAGCTTAGGGACAGCGGTTGGCTACACCTTC.

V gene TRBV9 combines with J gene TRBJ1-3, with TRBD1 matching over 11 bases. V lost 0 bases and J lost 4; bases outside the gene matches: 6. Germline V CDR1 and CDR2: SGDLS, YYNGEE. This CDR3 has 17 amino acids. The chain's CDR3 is CASSVAMGQGGGNTIYF. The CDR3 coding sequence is TGTGCCAGCAGCGTAGCTATGGGACAGGGGGGCGGAAACACCATATATTTT.

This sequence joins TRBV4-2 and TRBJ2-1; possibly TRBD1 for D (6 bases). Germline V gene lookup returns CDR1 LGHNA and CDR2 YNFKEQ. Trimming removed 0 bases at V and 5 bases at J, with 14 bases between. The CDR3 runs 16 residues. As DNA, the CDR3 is TGTGCCAGCAGCCAAGACCCTGGGGGCGGAAACAATGAGCAGTTCTTC. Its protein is CASSQDPGGGNNEQFF.

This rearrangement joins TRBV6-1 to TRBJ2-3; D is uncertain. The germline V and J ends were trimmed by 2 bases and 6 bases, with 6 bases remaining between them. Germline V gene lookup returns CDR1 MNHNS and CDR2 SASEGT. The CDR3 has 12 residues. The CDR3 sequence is CASSEFMDTQYF. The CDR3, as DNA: TGTGCCAGCAGTGAATTCATGGATACGCAGTATTTT.

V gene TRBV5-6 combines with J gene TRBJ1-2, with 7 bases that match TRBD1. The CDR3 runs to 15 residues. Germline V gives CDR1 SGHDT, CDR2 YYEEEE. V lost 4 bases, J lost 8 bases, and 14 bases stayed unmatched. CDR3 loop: CASSAGQFSYLGYTF. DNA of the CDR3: TGTGCCAGCAGCGCGGGACAGTTTTCCTATCTCGGCTACACCTTC.

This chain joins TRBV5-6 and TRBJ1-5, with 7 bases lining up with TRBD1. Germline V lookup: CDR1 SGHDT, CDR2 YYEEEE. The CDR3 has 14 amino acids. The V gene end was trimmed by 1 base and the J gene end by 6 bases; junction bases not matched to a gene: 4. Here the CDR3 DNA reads TGTGCCAGCAGCTTGAGTCAGGGGGGTCAGCCCCAGCATTTT. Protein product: CASSLSQGGQPQHF.

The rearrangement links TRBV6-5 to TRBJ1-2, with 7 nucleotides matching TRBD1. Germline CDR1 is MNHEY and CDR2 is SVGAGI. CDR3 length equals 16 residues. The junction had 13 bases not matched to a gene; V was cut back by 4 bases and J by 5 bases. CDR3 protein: CASSSTEGALGYGYTF. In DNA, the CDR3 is TGTGCCAGCAGTTCCACCGAGGGGGCCCTAGGGTATGGCTACACCTTC.

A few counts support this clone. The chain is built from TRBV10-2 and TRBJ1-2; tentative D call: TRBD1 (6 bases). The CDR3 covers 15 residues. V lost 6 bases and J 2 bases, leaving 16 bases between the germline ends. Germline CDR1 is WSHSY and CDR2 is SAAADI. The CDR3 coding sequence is TGCGCCAGCAGAAGGGGGGGCCCCGAGAACTATGGCTACACCTTC. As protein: CASRRGGPENYGYTF.

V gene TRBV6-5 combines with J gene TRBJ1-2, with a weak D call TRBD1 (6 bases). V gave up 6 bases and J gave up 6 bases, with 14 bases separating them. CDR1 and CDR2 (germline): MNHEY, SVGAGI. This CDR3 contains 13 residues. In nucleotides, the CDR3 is TGTGCCAGCAGGGGATCAGGGGCGCATGGCTACACCTTC. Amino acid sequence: CASRGSGAHGYTF.

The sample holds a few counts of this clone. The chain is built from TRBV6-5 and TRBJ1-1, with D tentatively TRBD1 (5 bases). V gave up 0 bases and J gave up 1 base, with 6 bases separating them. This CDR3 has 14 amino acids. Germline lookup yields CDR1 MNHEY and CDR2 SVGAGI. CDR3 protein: CASSYSQGNTEAFF. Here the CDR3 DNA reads TGTGCCAGCAGTTACTCGCAGGGGAACACTGAAGCTTTCTTT.

CDR3 DNA sequence: TGTGCCAGCACTCGAAGGGGGCAGGGGCAGGAGCCCCAGCATTTT. Protein product: CASTRRGQGQEPQHF. V usage is TRBV2 and J usage is TRBJ1-5; 7 positions agree with TRBD1. V gave up 7 bases and J gave up 8 bases; unmatched junction bases: 14. Germline V gene sequence: CDR1 SNHLY, CDR2 FYNNEI. The CDR3 consists of 15 residues.

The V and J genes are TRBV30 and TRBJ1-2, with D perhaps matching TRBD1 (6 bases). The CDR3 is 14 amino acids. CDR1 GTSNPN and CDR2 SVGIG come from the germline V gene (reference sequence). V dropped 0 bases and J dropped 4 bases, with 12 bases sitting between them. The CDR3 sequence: CAWSVGRQAYGYTF. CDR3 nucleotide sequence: TGTGCCTGGAGTGTAGGACGACAGGCCTATGGCTACACCTTC. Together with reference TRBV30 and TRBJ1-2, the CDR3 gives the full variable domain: SQTIHQWPATLVQPVGSPLSLECTVEGTSNPNLYWYRQAAGRGLQLLFYSVGIGQISSEVPQNLSASRPQDRQFILSSKKLLLSDSGFYLCAWSVGRQAYGYTFGSGTRLTVV.

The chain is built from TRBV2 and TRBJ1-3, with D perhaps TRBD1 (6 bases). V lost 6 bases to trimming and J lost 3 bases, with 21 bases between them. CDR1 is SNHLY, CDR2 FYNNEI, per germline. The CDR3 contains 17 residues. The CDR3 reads CASSAQNQGLRGNTIYF. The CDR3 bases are TGTGCCAGCAGCGCCCAGAACCAGGGGTTGCGTGGAAACACCATATATTTT.

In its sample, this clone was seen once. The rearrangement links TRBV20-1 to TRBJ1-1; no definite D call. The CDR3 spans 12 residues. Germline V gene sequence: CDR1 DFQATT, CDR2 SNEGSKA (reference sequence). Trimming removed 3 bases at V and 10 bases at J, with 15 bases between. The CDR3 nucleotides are TGCAGTGCTAGTTCGGGAAAGATGGCAGCTTTCTTT. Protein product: CSASSGKMAAFF.

DNA of the CDR3: TGTGCCAGCAGTCCCCAGACTAACACAAAGAACACCGGGGAGCTGTTTTTT. Its protein is CASSPQTNTKNTGELFF. V and J are TRBV27 and TRBJ2-2; D is possibly TRBD2 (5 bases). The CDR3 has 17 residues. V lost 5 bases, J lost 1 base, and 17 bases lay in between. From germline, CDR1 is MNHEY and CDR2 SMNVEV (reference sequence).

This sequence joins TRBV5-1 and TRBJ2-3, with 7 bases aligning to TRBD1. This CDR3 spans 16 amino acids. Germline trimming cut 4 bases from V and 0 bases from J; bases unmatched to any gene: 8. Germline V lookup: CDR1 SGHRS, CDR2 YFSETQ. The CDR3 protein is CASSPWDSVSTDTQYF. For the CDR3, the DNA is TGCGCCAGCAGCCCCTGGGACAGCGTAAGCACAGATACGCAGTATTTT.

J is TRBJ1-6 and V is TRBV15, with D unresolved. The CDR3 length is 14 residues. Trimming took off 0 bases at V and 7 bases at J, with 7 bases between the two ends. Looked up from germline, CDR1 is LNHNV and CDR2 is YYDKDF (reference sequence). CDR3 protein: CATSRDLENSPLHF. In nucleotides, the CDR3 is TGTGCCACCAGCAGAGATTTGGAGAATTCACCCCTCCACTTT.